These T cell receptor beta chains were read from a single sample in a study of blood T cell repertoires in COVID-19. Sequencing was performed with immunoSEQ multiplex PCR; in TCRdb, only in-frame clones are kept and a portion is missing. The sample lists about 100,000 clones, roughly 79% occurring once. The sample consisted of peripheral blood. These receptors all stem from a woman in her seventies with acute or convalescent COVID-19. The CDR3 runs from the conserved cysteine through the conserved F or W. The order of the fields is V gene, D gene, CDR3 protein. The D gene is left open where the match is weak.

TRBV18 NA CASSLDPQGGLSLHF
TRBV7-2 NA CASSLGNRVEEKLFF
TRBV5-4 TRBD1 CASSLGTGAINEKLFF
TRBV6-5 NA CASSPTGNSNQPQHF
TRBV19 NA CASSPVTGSGYTF
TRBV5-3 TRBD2 CARSLSGVQYNEQFF
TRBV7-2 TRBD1 CASSPSTGPNYGYTF
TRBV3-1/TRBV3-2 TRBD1 CASSQTGEGTEAFF
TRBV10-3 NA CAISDDSPNTGELFF
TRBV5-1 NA CASSDTGRRTEAFF
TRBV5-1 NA CASTVNTLDSHTGELFF
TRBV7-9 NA CASSLSFIEHSGANVLTF
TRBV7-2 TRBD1 CASSIFAGTGNSPLHF
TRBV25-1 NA CASSENGGIGYTF
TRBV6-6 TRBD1 CASRKTGTAPHEQYF
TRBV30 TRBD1 CAWTRQGGTDTQYF
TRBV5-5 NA CASSSGGVGNAYTF
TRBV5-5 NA CASSYAGATEAFF
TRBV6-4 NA CASSEIGDSYNSPLHF
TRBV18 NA CASSPLRQLNTGELFF
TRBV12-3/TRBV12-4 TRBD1 CASQGAGELFF
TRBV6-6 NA CASSYSEGNEKLFF
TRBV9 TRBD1 CASSGRDRVTEAFF
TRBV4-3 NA CASSQEETRGNSPLHF
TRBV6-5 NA CASSSSGIVGNYGYTF
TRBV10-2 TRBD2 CASSATETSGETQYF
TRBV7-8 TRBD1 CASSPPVRGHTDTQYF